The 5 T cell receptor beta chains presented below share a single source sample, sequenced in a study of memory CD4+ T cells and cytomegalovirus serostatus. Assay used: immunoSEQ multiplex PCR; TCRdb lists only in-frame clones, some missing. The data show about 40,000 clones, around 78% seen once. Single viable CD3+CD4+CD8-CD45RO+ cells were sorted as the memory CD4+ T cells. Sample: memory CD4+ T cells from blood. The source is an adult in good health and CMV-seronegative.

The V call is TRBV10-3, the J call TRBJ1-2; the D is unclear. There are 12 residues in the CDR3. Germline CDR1 is ENHRY and CDR2 is SYGVKD. V was pared by 4 bases and J by 7 bases, with 10 bases between. As DNA, the CDR3 is TGTGCCATCAGTGGTTCTCTAGGTGGCTACACCTTC. It is translated as CAISGSLGGYTF.

The genes are TRBV29-1 and TRBJ2-1, with 9 bases aligning to TRBD2. After removal of 4 bases from V and 3 bases from J, the junction contained 4 bases not matched to a gene. Germline V gene lookup returns CDR1 SQVTM and CDR2 ANQGSEA. CDR3 size: 14 residues. The CDR3: CSVGFSGSYNEQFF. CDR3 DNA: TGCAGCGTTGGGTTTAGCGGGAGCTACAATGAGCAGTTCTTC.

The V gene is TRBV28, the J gene TRBJ1-2, with 10 bases aligning to TRBD1. V was pared by 5 bases and J by 4 bases, with 10 bases of the junction left unmatched. The CDR3 length is 16 residues. Germline V gene sequence: CDR1 MDHEN, CDR2 SYDVKM. The CDR3 reads CASSLTTDRGLYGYTF. In nucleotides, the CDR3 is TGTGCCAGCAGTCTTACCACCGACAGGGGGCTCTATGGCTACACCTTC.

This clone was observed a handful of times. V is TRBV5-1 and J is TRBJ2-5; TRBD1 matches at 7 bases. V was clipped by 4 bases and J by 2 bases; unmatched bases: 8. Germline loops: CDR1 SGHRS, CDR2 YFSETQ. There are 15 residues in the CDR3. This CDR3 reads CASSLNRQGQETQYF. The CDR3 DNA reads TGCGCCAGCAGCCTCAATCGACAGGGTCAAGAGACCCAGTACTTC.

The rearrangement links TRBV6-6 to TRBJ2-7; 7 positions match TRBD2. CDR3 length: 13 amino acids. Trimming at V came to 6 bases and at J to 7 bases, leaving 9 bases not matched to a gene. Germline values: CDR1 MNHNY, CDR2 SVGAGI (reference sequence). CDR3 nucleotides: TGTGCCAGCAGCCGACCGGGGGGTCCTGAGCAGTACTTC. It codes for CASSRPGGPEQYF.